This passage covers 29 T cell receptor beta chains from one sample sequenced in a study of response to subunit inactivated influenza vaccine. TCRdb fed the RT-PCR reads into MiXCR, producing one record per CDR3 protein. The sample lists 430,000 or so distinct CDR3 sequences; 11% were seen once. Sequenced here: PBMCs from blood, sampled around seven weeks after vaccination. The receptor source for this set is a man between 45 and 60 years old who received an inactivated influenza vaccine.

This clonotype was seen many times. The J gene is TRBJ2-7, the V gene TRBV6-5; maybe TRBD1 (6 bases). This CDR3 has 15 amino acids. Trimming removed 0 bases at V and 9 bases at J, with 18 bases between. Germline CDR1 MNHEY, CDR2 SVGAGI. CDR3 loop: CASSYSGQTTLGQYF. For the CDR3, the DNA is TGTGCCAGCAGTTACTCTGGACAGACCACCCTTGGGCAGTACTTC.

This clonotype was counted a few times. The CDR3 nucleotides are TGTGCCAGCAGTCCCAAGACTAGCGGCCGGGCTACAGATACGCAGTATTTT. Amino acid sequence: CASSPKTSGRATDTQYF. The J gene is TRBJ2-3, the V gene TRBV6-2 or TRBV6-3, with 9 bases fitting TRBD2. CDR1 and CDR2 from the germline V gene are MNHEY and SVGEGT. V shed 5 bases and J 3 bases; nucleotides not matched to a gene: 12. The CDR3 loop spans 17 amino acids.

This clonotype was seen many times. The V and J genes are TRBV10-3 and TRBJ2-3; 7 bases are shared with TRBD2. The CDR3 totals 10 residues. Germline loops: CDR1 ENHRY, CDR2 SYGVKD. The CDR3 DNA reads as TGTGCATACGGGGGGGATACGCAGTATTTT. This translates into CAYGGDTQYF.

This clonotype was seen only a few times. This sequence joins TRBV13 and TRBJ2-2, with D uncertain. V dropped 4 bases and J dropped 9 bases, with 9 bases sitting between them. The CDR3 runs to 12 residues. CDR1 and CDR2 from the germline V gene are PRHDT and FYEKMQ (reference sequence). CDR3: CASSSRGRELFF. The CDR3 DNA sequence: TGTGCCAGCAGCTCCCGAGGAAGGGAGCTGTTTTTT.

The rearrangement uses TRBV20-1 and TRBJ2-7; TRBD2 aligns across 7 bases. Germline V gene data show CDR1 as DFQATT and CDR2 as SNEGSKA (reference sequence). The junction had 4 bases not matched to a gene; V was cut back by 2 bases and J by 3 bases. The CDR3 sequence is 13 residues long. The CDR3 loop is CSARPSGLYEQYF. CDR3 DNA sequence: TGCAGTGCTAGACCTAGCGGCCTCTACGAGCAGTACTTC.

This clonotype has only a few counts. The V and J genes are TRBV10-3 and TRBJ2-1; the D is unclear. Per the germline V gene, CDR1 is ENHRY and CDR2 is SYGVKD. This CDR3 region has 15 residues. V lost 11 bases, J lost 8 bases, and 25 bases lay in between. CDR3 nucleotide sequence: TGTGCCTCCGGCAACTCGGCTTACTCCCCCGATGAGCAGTTCTTC. Its translation: CASGNSAYSPDEQFF.

The chain links TRBV7-2 to TRBJ1-4; D gene ambiguous. This CDR3 is 16 amino acids long. CDR1 is SGHTA, CDR2 FQGNSA, per germline. V lost 3 bases and J lost 1, with 12 bases in between. In nucleotides, the CDR3 is TGTGCCAGCAGCTTGACGGAGAGATTAACTAATGAAAAACTGTTTTTT. Amino acids: CASSLTERLTNEKLFF.

A few counts support this clonotype. The chain recombines TRBV24-1 with TRBJ2-7; D uncertain. The ends were cut back, 5 bases at V and 2 bases at J, with 9 bases in the middle. Germline V gene data show CDR1 as KGHDR and CDR2 as SFDVKD. The CDR3 sequence is 13 residues long. CDR3 nucleotide sequence: TGTGCCACCAGTGCCCACGGAGCCTACGAGCAGTACTTC. Protein product: CATSAHGAYEQYF.

The chain couples TRBV29-1 to TRBJ2-3; either TRBD1 or TRBD2 may supply D (6 bases each). V was clipped by 5 bases and J by 0 bases, with 18 bases between them. This CDR3 is 16 amino acids long. The V gene's germline CDR1 is SQVTM and CDR2 ANQGSEA. In nucleotides, the CDR3 is TGCAGCGTTAAAGGGAGGCGGGACACGAGCACAGATACGCAGTATTTT. Its protein product is CSVKGRRDTSTDTQYF.

The chain carries TRBV28 and TRBJ2-3; D gene uncertain. Germline CDR1 reads MDHEN; CDR2 reads SYDVKM. The CDR3 loop spans 17 amino acids. Trimming removed 1 base from V and 6 bases from J, with 20 bases in between. The CDR3 sequence: CASSLSVRALDTDTQYF. In DNA, the CDR3 is TGTGCCAGCAGTTTATCGGTTAGGGCCTTGGATACGGATACGCAGTATTTT.

This clonotype has a count of ten or more. The rearrangement joins TRBV24-1 to TRBJ2-5, with D unresolved. The germline CDR1 and CDR2 sequences are KGHDR and SFDVKD. Trimming stripped 10 bases from V and 2 bases from J, with 1 base between. There are 9 residues in the CDR3. CDR3 DNA sequence: TGTGCCACACAAGAGACCCAGTACTTC. It codes for CATQETQYF.

This clonotype has a count of ten or more. The rearrangement uses TRBV12-3 or TRBV12-4 and TRBJ2-4; TRBD1 aligns across 7 bases. CDR3 length: 13 amino acids. The ends lost 5 bases at V and 8 bases at J; junction bases unmatched: 6. CDR3 in DNA: TGTGCCAGCAGTCCCCGACAGGGTGACATTCAGTACTTC. Protein sequence: CASSPRQGDIQYF.

The rearrangement uses TRBV5-1 and TRBJ2-3, with TRBD2 as a possible D gene (5 bases). Germline lookup yields CDR1 SGHRS and CDR2 YFSETQ. The CDR3 sequence is 13 residues long. With 0 bases removed from V and 9 bases from J, the gap between germline ends came to 11 bases. The CDR3 sequence is CASSLGEWRTQYF. CDR3 coding DNA: TGCGCCAGCAGCTTGGGGGAGTGGCGGACGCAGTATTTT.

The chain employs TRBV6-1 and TRBJ1-1; a weak D match, TRBD1 (5 bases). Trimming left V 2 bases short and J 5 bases short, with 9 bases between. This CDR3 comprises 13 residues. Germline values: CDR1 MNHNS, CDR2 SASEGT. Here the CDR3 reads CASSETRGTEAFF. The CDR3 bases are TGTGCCAGCAGTGAAACGAGGGGAACTGAAGCTTTCTTT.

This clonotype occurred a few times. The gene calls are TRBV29-1 and TRBJ2-1; 16 nucleotides align to TRBD2. V gave up 0 bases and J gave up 5 bases; unmatched junction bases: 10. The CDR3 is 19 residues long. The V gene's germline CDR1 is SQVTM and CDR2 ANQGSEA. This chain's CDR3 is CSVEENPGLAGGPDNEQFF. The DNA for the CDR3 is TGCAGCGTTGAAGAAAACCCGGGACTAGCGGGGGGGCCCGACAATGAGCAGTTCTTC.

The chain joins TRBV6-2 or TRBV6-3 to TRBJ2-7, with 7 bases lining up with TRBD2. The CDR3 length is 13 residues. In germline, CDR1 is MNHEY, CDR2 SVGEGT. After removal of 8 bases from V and 4 bases from J, the junction contained 8 bases not matched to a gene. The CDR3 region is CASRKLAPYEQYF. The DNA for the CDR3 is TGTGCCAGCCGCAAACTAGCGCCTTACGAGCAGTACTTC.

This rearrangement joins TRBV20-1 to TRBJ2-1; 16 nucleotides align to TRBD2. The trim removed 7 bases at V and 5 bases at J, leaving 11 bases unmatched. The CDR3 extends over 17 amino acids. CDR1 and CDR2 (germline): DFQATT, SNEGSKA (reference sequence). Written as DNA, the CDR3 is TGCAGTGTCGAGGGACTAGCGGGAGGGAGGCTTGACAATGAGCAGTTCTTC. Its protein is CSVEGLAGGRLDNEQFF.

This clonotype has just a few counts. J is TRBJ2-7 and V is TRBV7-9; no reliable D call. The germline gives CDR1 SEHNR, CDR2 FQNEAQ (reference sequence). V was cut by 6 bases and J by 3 bases, with 15 bases left in between. The CDR3 loop spans 14 amino acids. CDR3 DNA: TGTGCCAGCAGTTCTAGTCCACTATTCTACGAGCAGTACTTC. Translating it yields CASSSSPLFYEQYF.

This clonotype showed up many times. One base away lies a much larger clone, so this may be a sequencing read error. V and J are TRBV5-1 and TRBJ1-1, with unresolved D. V was cut by 0 bases and J by 3 bases, with 6 bases left in between. The CDR3 totals 13 residues. The germline gives CDR1 SGHRS, CDR2 YFSETQ. The CDR3 DNA reads TGCGCCAGCAGCTTGGGGCAGGACACTGAAGCTTTCTTT. Amino acid sequence: CASSLGQDTEAFF. Drawing the rest from reference TRBV5-1 and TRBJ1-1, the complete variable domain is KAGVTQTPRYLIKTRGQQVTLSCSPISGHRSVSWYQQTPGQGLQFLFEYFSETQRNKGNFPGRFSGRQFSNSRSEMNVSTLELGDSALYLCASSLGQDTEAFFGQGTRLTVV.

The chain combines TRBV5-1 with TRBJ2-3, with D maybe TRBD2 (5 bases). The CDR3 loop spans 15 amino acids. Trimming removed 0 bases from V and 2 bases from J, with 10 bases in between. Per the germline V gene, CDR1 is SGHRS and CDR2 is YFSETQ. For the CDR3, the DNA is TGCGCCAGCAGCTTGGAGGGAGTCGTCACAGATACGCAGTATTTT. It codes for CASSLEGVVTDTQYF.

J is TRBJ2-1 and V is TRBV5-1; 11 bases align to TRBD2. The CDR3 runs to 13 residues. Germline V gene sequence: CDR1 SGHRS, CDR2 YFSETQ. The V gene end was trimmed by 5 bases and the J gene end by 7 bases; junction bases not matched to a gene: 2. The CDR3 protein is CASRLAGVNEQFF. CDR3 sequence (DNA): TGCGCCAGCAGACTAGCGGGAGTGAATGAGCAGTTCTTC.

The chain links TRBV4-1 to TRBJ1-5; D is undetermined. The CDR3 has 14 amino acids. Per the germline V gene, CDR1 is MGHRA and CDR2 is YSYEKL. V dropped 3 bases and J dropped 3 bases, with 9 bases sitting between them. The CDR3 DNA reads TGCGCCAGCAGCCAGACGGCCTACAATCAGCCCCAGCATTTT. Its protein product is CASSQTAYNQPQHF.

The chain is built from TRBV11-2 and TRBJ2-5, with 8 bases fitting TRBD2. V gave up 4 bases and J gave up 2 bases; unmatched junction bases: 6. Germline V CDR1 and CDR2: SGHAT, FQNNGV. The CDR3 is made up of 15 amino acids. In DNA, the CDR3 is TGTGCCAGCAGCTCCCTACTAGCGGCTCAAGAGACCCAGTACTTC. This encodes CASSSLLAAQETQYF.

V usage is TRBV20-1 and J usage is TRBJ2-3; 14 bases are shared with TRBD2. Germline lookup yields CDR1 DFQATT and CDR2 SNEGSKA (reference sequence). The CDR3 covers 17 residues. V lost 1 base and J lost 2; bases outside the gene matches: 5. For the CDR3, the DNA is TGCAGTGCTAGAGCCGGGACTAGCGGGAGTTTCACAGATACGCAGTATTTT. This sequence encodes CSARAGTSGSFTDTQYF.

This clonotype was observed a handful of times. The chain has TRBV10-3 and TRBJ2-6, with D possibly being TRBD1 or TRBD2 (6 bases each). Trimming removed 4 bases from V and 1 base from J, with 20 bases in between. The germline gives CDR1 ENHRY, CDR2 SYGVKD. There are 19 residues in the CDR3. The CDR3 here is CAISGGVGTSHSGANVLTF. The CDR3 nucleotides are TGTGCCATCAGTGGCGGGGTGGGGACAAGTCATTCTGGGGCCAACGTCCTGACTTTC.

This chain links TRBV11-2 with TRBJ2-1; D perhaps matches TRBD2 (6 bases). This CDR3 has 15 amino acids. V shed 0 bases and J shed 8 bases, with 14 bases lying between them. CDR1 and CDR2 (germline): SGHAT, FQNNGV. Written as DNA, the CDR3 is TGTGCCAGCAGCTTAGAAGTTACTAGCATCCATGAGCAGTTCTTC. Amino acids: CASSLEVTSIHEQFF. Full variable domain (rest looked up from reference TRBV11-2 and TRBJ2-1): EAGVAQSPRYKIIEKRQSVAFWCNPISGHATLYWYQQILGQGPKLLIQFQNNGVVDDSQLPKDRFSAERLKGVDSTLKIQPAKLEDSAVYLCASSLEVTSIHEQFFGPGTRLTVL.

The gene calls are TRBV20-1 and TRBJ2-7, with 8 bases that match TRBD1. The junction had 11 bases not matched to a gene; V was cut back by 6 bases and J by 4 bases. Germline CDR1 reads DFQATT; CDR2 reads SNEGSKA (reference sequence). The CDR3 covers 14 residues. CDR3 DNA: TGCAGTGCCACCGACAGGGGTAGTTCTTACGAGCAGTACTTC. Protein product: CSATDRGSSYEQYF.

This clonotype was seen only a few times. The chain joins TRBV5-1 to TRBJ2-2, with D unclear. The germline V gene has CDR1 SGHRS and CDR2 YFSETQ. Trimming took 0 bases from V and 0 from J, leaving 6 bases between them. CDR3 size: 15 residues. CDR3 region: CASSLAASNTGELFF. CDR3 nucleotide sequence: TGCGCCAGCAGCTTGGCGGCCTCGAACACCGGGGAGCTGTTTTTT.

This clonotype was counted only a few times. V is TRBV27 and J is TRBJ2-1; D ambiguous. The CDR3 runs to 14 residues. Germline CDR1 MNHEY, CDR2 SMNVEV (reference sequence). Trimming left V 6 bases short and J 1 base short, with 10 bases between. CDR3 coding DNA: TGTGCCAGCAGCTCCGATAGATCCTACAATGAGCAGTTCTTC. Protein product: CASSSDRSYNEQFF.